This T cell receptor (beta chain) is drawn from a study of T cells after yellow fever vaccination. Broader study findings: Once the booster was given, most primary-vaccination clones reappeared, at over 95% for CD4 and approximately 88% for CD8. The secondary response was weaker, and its peak arrived faster, on day 5 versus 15. Clonotype sharing between CD4 and CD8 compartments was small.

The study made its TCR cDNA through 5'RACE template switching. That step introduced a universal primer site along with UMIs. TCRdb used MiXCR to reprocess the 5' RACE reads, holding one entry per CDR3 protein. The sample includes over 300,000 distinct CDR3 sequences, roughly 6.8% of them seen just once. The CDR3 length is 13 residues. V lost 7 bases to trimming and J lost 6 bases, with 17 bases between them. Per the germline V gene, CDR1 is SGHDT and CDR2 is YYEEEE. This clonotype was detected a few times. Its antigen is unidentified. The chain recombines TRBV5-6 with TRBJ2-7; D is perhaps TRBD1 (6 bases). The receptor was isolated from a man between 18 and 29 years old who received the YFV17D yellow fever vaccine. The sample in question was PBMCs, obtained about 41 days after the first yellow fever vaccination. The CDR3 region has the DNA TGTGCCAGCTCGGCAGGGGTGGTTCCCGAGCAGTACTTC. Its translation: CASSAGVVPEQYF. Supplemented by reference TRBV5-6 and TRBJ2-7, the full variable domain reads DAGVTQSPTHLIKTRGQQVTLRCSPKSGHDTVSWYQQALGQGPQFIFQYYEEEERQRGNFPDRFSGHQFPNYSSELNVNALLLGDSALYLCASSAGVVPEQYFGPGTRLTVT.